The present entry profiles one T cell receptor beta chain with its context. This clonotype was seen at least ten times. Its cognate antigen has yet to be identified. Nothing much larger sits one base from this clone, and base qualities are not available. The time point label on this specimen signifies: newly diagnosed GD, antithyroid drugs for less than 3 months. RNA was extracted from PBMCs in TRIzol for both TCR sequencing and RNA sequencing. The diagnosis of Graves' disease followed American Thyroid Association guidelines. The patients came from an endocrinology department in Xi'an, China. Each patient gave approximately 9.7 milliliters of peripheral blood, collected in an EDTA anticoagulant tube. Ficoll Paque Plus density gradient separation was used to isolate PBMCs, and no further T cell sorting was done. An Agilent 2100 Bioanalyzer and agarose gel were used to check RNA quality, and a NanoDrop 2000 was used to measure RNA concentration.

V loses 0 bases, J loses 2 bases, and the germline ends lie 8 bases apart. CDR1 is given as LNHNV and CDR2 as YYDKDF, both from the germline V gene (reference sequence). The CDR3 covers 14 residues, taking in both the cysteine and the phenylalanine. Of all the DNA, just the CDR3 is kept, 42 bases in frame from base 1. The source of the sample is a study of regulatory T cells in long-lasting Graves disease (dated by TCRdb to about 2021). In the study overall: Patients with newly diagnosed Graves' disease had been on antithyroid drugs for under 3 months. Peripheral blood TCR sequencing and RNA sequencing compared persistent Graves' disease patients with newly diagnosed Graves' disease patients. The study was conducted in China and was registered as a clinical trial. A total of around 35 samples were covered by TCR sequencing, comprising approximately 13 persistent and around 20 newly diagnosed Graves' disease patients.

Libraries were made using multiplex PCR. The sample was run on an Illumina HiSeq 4000. CDR3 regions were amplified by Arm-PCR with iRepertoire HTBI primers to construct TCR beta libraries. PCR products were gel purified before sequencing. In the source study's methods: Gene usage analysis of CDR3 amino acid clonotypes used the approximately 56 TRBV and some 13 TRBJ segments found across samples. COPE and FqMerger were used to merge filtered high-quality paired reads into contigs. BLAST was used to align contigs to the IMGT TRBV, TRBD and TRBJ reference genes, and CDR3 was defined following IMGT. Any clonotype with a frequency above 0.1% was classified as a highly expanded clone. Shannon entropy served as the measure of repertoire diversity, while the Gini coefficient captured V-J evenness. Clonotypes shared by more than one individual were considered public. The public reads were reanalyzed by TCRdb: fastp trimming at Q25, MiXCR alignment, in-frame beta chains only. Duplicate CDR3 protein sequences are folded into a single record with the most common DNA and genes. V and J calls and clone size were set by TCRdb, not the authors. The table for this sample lists 540,000 or so distinct CDR3 sequences; roughly 14% of them were counted only once. The ten most abundant clones make up over 7.5% of the sample.

Results and caveats for the whole study, not just this receptor: Persistent Graves' disease patients showed lower TCR Shannon entropy and fewer highly expanded clones than newly diagnosed patients, suggesting clonal expansion. Only the TCR beta chain was sequenced and analyzed. Preferential use of TRBV28, TRBJ1-2 and TRBJ2-5 was observed in persistent disease, whereas TRBV20-1 and TRBJ2-1 were favored in newly diagnosed disease. Because the primary lesion, thyroid tissue, could not be accessed, the study looked at peripheral blood alone. The authors noted that the small sample size was a limitation that may lower accuracy. Persistent patients shared more public clonotypes among themselves (2,741) than newly diagnosed patients did (roughly 920).

These data were also reused for a study on T cells in Graves' hyperthyroidism and ophthalmopathy. From that second study: Stable Graves' hyperthyroidism was defined as no progression to ophthalmopathy during 18 months of follow-up. Hyperthyroidism patients were newly diagnosed, with disease duration under 2 months, and aged 18 to 65 years. The study excluded patients with uncontrolled infections, other autoimmune diseases, pregnancy or lactation. Clinical symptoms, serum thyroxine and TRAb, thyroid ultrasound, and orbital computed tomography formed the basis for the diagnoses. A first-round RT-PCR of the TCR CDR3 used the HTBI primer set with the Qiagen OneStep RT-PCR kit. Blood samples also contained most of the expanded thyroid clonotypes (frequency above 0.001), which suggests that blood repertoires may reflect thyroid immune responses. A 13 V-J signature model separated ophthalmopathy from stable hyperthyroidism, with around 90% sensitivity and 81.08% specificity in cross-validation and 80%/75% in testing. During validation, the model predicted progression to ophthalmopathy a median of roughly 7.1 months ahead of onset, with just under 71% sensitivity and less than 85% specificity. To identify TCR V-J signatures that set the groups apart, the researchers used a discovery cohort of 90 to 100 patients, made up of roughly 45 with Graves' ophthalmopathy and 57 with stable Graves' hyperthyroidism. An independent validation cohort of 18 to 20 hyperthyroidism patients and 17 patients who later progressed to ophthalmopathy tested prospective prediction of ophthalmopathy. The 75 to 100 discovery patients were divided at random into training and test sets in a 7:3 ratio. Thyroid tissue and blood T-cell repertoires from six Graves' hyperthyroidism patients were also compared in the study. Following sampling, methimazole starting at 30 mg daily was given to hyperthyroidism patients, and high-dose intravenous methylprednisolone was given to ophthalmopathy patients. The libraries were constructed in a second round of multiplex PCR and then size-selected and purified. The libraries were sequenced on an Illumina HiSeq2000 using paired-end 100 bp reads. SOAPnuke was used to process the raw data, with reads discarded if the reads contained adapters or uncalled bases, had a mean Phred below 15, or lacked an exact constant-primer or identifier match. COPE v1.2.5 was used to merge the high-quality paired reads, and each unique nucleotide sequence was defined as a clonotype. MiTCR v1.1 was used to align the clonotypes against IMGT TRBV, TRBD and TRBJ reference segments. Only V-J combinations with frequency above 0.0001, covering roughly 99% of repertoires, were analysed. The TCS score was defined as F50 (clonal expansion) divided by E x V (chaos), with BLOSUM62-based TCRdist calculated between CDR3 peptides within each V-J. Welch's t-statistics and random forest reduced roughly 500 V-J features to under 15, which were used in a naive Bayes classifier (R e1071). Sample size was not statistically predetermined, and investigators were not blinded to group allocation. TCR Vbeta CDR3 sequencing of 130 to 150 peripheral blood samples (over 40 ophthalmopathy, some 75 hyperthyroidism and about 17 progressor patients) is reported in the paper.

Recombination linked TRBV15 to TRBJ2-7, with no reliable assignment of the D segment. Here the sequenced sample was peripheral blood mononuclear cells (PBMCs), taken at new diagnosis, from a patient treated with antithyroid drugs. This receptor was obtained from a man in his thirties or forties with Graves disease. Donor details come from another sample of the same person, matched by shared clones. The DNA sequence is as follows: TGTGCCACCAGCAGAGACACAACAGCCTACGAGCAGTACTTC. It is translated as CATSRDTTAYEQYF.